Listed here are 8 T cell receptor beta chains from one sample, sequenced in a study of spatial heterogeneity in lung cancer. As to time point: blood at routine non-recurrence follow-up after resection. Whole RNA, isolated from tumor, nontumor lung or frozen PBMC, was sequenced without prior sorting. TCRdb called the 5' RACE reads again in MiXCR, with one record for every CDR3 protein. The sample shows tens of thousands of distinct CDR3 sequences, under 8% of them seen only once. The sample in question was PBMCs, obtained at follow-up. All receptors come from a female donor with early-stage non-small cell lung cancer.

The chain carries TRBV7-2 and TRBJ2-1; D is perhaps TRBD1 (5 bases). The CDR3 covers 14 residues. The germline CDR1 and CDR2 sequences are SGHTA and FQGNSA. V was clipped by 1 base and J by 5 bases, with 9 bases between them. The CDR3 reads CASSLVRVDNEQFF. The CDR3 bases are TGTGCCAGCAGCTTAGTCAGGGTAGACAATGAGCAGTTCTTC.

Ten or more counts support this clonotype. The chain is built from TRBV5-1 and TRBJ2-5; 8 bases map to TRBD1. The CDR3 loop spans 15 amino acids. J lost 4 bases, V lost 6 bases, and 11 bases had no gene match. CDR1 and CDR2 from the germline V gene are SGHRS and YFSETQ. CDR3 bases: TGCGCCAGCACCGACCAGGGGGCGCGTGTAGAGACCCAGTACTTC. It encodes CASTDQGARVETQYF.

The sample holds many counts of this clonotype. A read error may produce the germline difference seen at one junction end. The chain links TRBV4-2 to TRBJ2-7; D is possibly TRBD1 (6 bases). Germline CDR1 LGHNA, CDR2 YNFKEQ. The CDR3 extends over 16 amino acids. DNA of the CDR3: TGTGCCAACAGCCAAGGCCCCCCAGGGGCAGGTAACGAGCAGTACTTC. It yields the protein CANSQGPPGAGNEQYF.

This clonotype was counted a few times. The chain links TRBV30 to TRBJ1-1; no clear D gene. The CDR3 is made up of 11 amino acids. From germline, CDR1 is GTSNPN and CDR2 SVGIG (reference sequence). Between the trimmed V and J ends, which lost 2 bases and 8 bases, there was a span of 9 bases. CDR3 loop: CAWSRVAEAFF. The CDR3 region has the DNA TGTGCCTGGAGTCGTGTGGCCGAAGCTTTCTTT. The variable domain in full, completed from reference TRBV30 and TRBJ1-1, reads SQTIHQWPATLVQPVGSPLSLECTVEGTSNPNLYWYRQAAGRGLQLLFYSVGIGQISSEVPQNLSASRPQDRQFILSSKKLLLSDSGFYLCAWSRVAEAFFGQGTRLTVV.

This chain's CDR3 is CSTLRGGSTDTQYF. CDR3 sequence (DNA): TGCAGCACCCTACGGGGGGGGAGCACAGATACGCAGTATTTT. V and J are TRBV29-1 and TRBJ2-3, with 8 bases aligning to TRBD2. The CDR3 covers 14 residues. Trimming cost V 8 bases and J 0 bases; bases outside gene matches: 7. CDR1 is SQVTM and CDR2 is ANQGSEA in the germline V gene.

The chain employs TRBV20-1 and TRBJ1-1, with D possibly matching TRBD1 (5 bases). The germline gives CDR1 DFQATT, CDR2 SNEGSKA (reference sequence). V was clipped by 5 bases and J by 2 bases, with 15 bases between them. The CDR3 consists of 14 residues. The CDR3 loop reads CSAYKGLTNTEAFF. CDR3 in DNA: TGCAGTGCTTACAAGGGACTCACTAACACTGAAGCTTTCTTT.

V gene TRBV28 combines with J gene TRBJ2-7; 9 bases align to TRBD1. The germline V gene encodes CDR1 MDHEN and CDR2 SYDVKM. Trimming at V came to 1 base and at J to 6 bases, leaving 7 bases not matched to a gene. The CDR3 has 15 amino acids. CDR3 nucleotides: TGTGCCAGCAGTTTATTCACAGGGGGCGCGAGCGAGCAGTACTTC. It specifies CASSLFTGGASEQYF.

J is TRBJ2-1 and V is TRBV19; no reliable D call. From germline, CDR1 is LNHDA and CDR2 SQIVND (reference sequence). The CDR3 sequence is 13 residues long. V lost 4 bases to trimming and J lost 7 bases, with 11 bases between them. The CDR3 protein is CASSRTDRNEQFF. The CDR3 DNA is TGTGCCAGTAGTAGGACGGACCGGAATGAGCAGTTCTTC.